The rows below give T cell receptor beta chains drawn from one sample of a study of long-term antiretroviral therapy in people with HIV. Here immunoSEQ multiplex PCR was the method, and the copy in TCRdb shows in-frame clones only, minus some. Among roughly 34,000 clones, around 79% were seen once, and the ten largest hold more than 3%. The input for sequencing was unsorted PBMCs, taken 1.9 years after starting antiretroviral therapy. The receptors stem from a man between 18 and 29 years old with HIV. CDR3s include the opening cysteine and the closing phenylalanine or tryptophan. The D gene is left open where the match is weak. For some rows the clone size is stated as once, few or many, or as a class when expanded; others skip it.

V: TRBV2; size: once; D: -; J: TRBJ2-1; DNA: TGTGCCAGCAGCGGGCCTTTTAGGGGCAATGAGCAGTTCTTC; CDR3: CASSGPFRGNEQFF
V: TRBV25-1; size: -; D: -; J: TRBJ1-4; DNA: TGTGCCAGCAGTGAACCCGCGCGGGGGGCCTCGGGGGAAAAACTGTTTTTT; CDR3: CASSEPARGASGEKLFF
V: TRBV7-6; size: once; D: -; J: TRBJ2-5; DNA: TGTGCCAGCAGAAAAACAGGACAAGAGACCCAGTACTTC; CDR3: CASRKTGQETQYF
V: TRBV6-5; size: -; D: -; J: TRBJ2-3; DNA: TGTGCCAGCCAATGGGGGAGAACAGATACGCAGTATTTT; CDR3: CASQWGRTDTQYF
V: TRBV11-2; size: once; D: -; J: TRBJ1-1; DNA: TGTGCCAGCAGCTTAGTAAGGACCCCAGAGACTGAAGCTTTCTTT; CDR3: CASSLVRTPETEAFF
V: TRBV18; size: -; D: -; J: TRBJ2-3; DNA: TGTGCCAGCTCACGGACAGGCACAGATACGCAGTATTTT; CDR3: CASSRTGTDTQYF
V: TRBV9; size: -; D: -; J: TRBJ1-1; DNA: TGTGCCAGCAGCGTAGATGCGGACACTGAAGCTTTCTTT; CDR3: CASSVDADTEAFF
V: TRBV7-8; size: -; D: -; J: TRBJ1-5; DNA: TGTGCCAGCAGCTTAGAGGAGGTCGGGCCAGCGGGCAATCAGCCCCAGCATTTT; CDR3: CASSLEEVGPAGNQPQHF
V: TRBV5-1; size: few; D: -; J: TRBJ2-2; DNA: TGCGCCAGCAGCCGGGACCCGAACACCGGGGAGCTGTTTTTT; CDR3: CASSRDPNTGELFF
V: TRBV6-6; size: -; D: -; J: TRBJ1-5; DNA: TGTGCCAGCACCGGAAATAGCAATCAGCCCCAGCATTTT; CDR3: CASTGNSNQPQHF
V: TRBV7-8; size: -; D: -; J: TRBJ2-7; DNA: TGTGCCAGCAGCAAGACACTAGGATACGAGCAGTACTTC; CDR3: CASSKTLGYEQYF
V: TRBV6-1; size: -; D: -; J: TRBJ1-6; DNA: TGTGCCAGCAGTTTGATAGGCCTCAATTCACCCCTCCACTTT; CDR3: CASSLIGLNSPLHF
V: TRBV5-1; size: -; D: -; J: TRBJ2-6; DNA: TGCGCCAGCAGCTCCCTGGGATCTGGGGCCAACGTCCTGACTTTC; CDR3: CASSSLGSGANVLTF
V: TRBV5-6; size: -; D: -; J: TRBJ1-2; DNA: TGTGCCAGCAGCTTACTCGGGCGGTCTGACTATGGCTACACCTTC; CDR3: CASSLLGRSDYGYTF
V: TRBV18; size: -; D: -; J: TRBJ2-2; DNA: TGTGCCAGCTCACCACGCCAAGACTCCGTGAACACCGGGGAGCTGTTTTTT; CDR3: CASSPRQDSVNTGELFF
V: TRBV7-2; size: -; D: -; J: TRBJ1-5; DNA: TGTGCCAGCAGCTTACTGAGTAGCAATCAGCCCCAGCATTTT; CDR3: CASSLLSSNQPQHF
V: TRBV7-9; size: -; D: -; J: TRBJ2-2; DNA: TGTGCCAGCAGCACGTTTTCGAGCCCTGGGGAGCTGTTTTTT; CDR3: CASSTFSSPGELFF
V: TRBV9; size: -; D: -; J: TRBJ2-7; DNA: TGTGCCAGCAGCGTAGTTGGAATCGGGGACGAGCAGTACTTC; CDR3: CASSVVGIGDEQYF
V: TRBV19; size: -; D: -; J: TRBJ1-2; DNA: TGTGCCAGTAGGCTGACAGAGAACTACTATGGCTACACCTTC; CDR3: CASRLTENYYGYTF
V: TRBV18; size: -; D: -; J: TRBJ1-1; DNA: TGTGCCAGCTCACCAGGATCATACGTGGGCACTGAAGCTTTCTTT; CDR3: CASSPGSYVGTEAFF
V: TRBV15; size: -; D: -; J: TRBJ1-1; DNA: TGTGCCACCAGCAGAGATATGGCGGCTGAAGCTTTCTTT; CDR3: CATSRDMAAEAFF
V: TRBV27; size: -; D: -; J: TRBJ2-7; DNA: TGTGCCAGCAGTTCCCAGGTTCTTCCCCACGAGCAGTACTTC; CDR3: CASSSQVLPHEQYF
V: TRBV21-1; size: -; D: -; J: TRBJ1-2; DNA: TGTGCCAGCAGCAAAGGGGTCACTCCTAACTATGGCTACACCTTC; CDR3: CASSKGVTPNYGYTF
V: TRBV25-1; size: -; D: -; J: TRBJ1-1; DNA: TGTGCCAGCAGTGAATGGGAGGGGCTAACTGAAGCTTTCTTT; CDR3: CASSEWEGLTEAFF
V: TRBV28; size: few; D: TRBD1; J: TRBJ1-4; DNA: TGTGCCAGCAGGACCGACAGGGTGGACGAAAAACTGTTTTTT; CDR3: CASRTDRVDEKLFF
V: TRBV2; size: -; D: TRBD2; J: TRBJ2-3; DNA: TGTGCCAGCAGGGGGCAGCGGGGGGGCCCAGATACGCAGTATTTT; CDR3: CASRGQRGGPDTQYF
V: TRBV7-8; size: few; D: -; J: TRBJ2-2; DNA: TGTGCCAGCAGCCCAGCTGTAACCGGGGAGCTGTTTTTT; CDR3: CASSPAVTGELFF